Below are 10 T cell receptor beta chains sequenced from a single sample in a study of cytomegalovirus exposure and HLA in healthy donors (dated by TCRdb to between 2016 and 2019). The library was prepared using the immunoSEQ multiplex PCR assay. TCRdb's version of the immuneACCESS table is confined to in-frame rearrangements and falls short of the full clone set. An unresolved V gene accounts for under half of the shortfall where checked; the remainder is of unknown origin. This sample is represented by some 140,000 clones; approximately 85% of them were singletons. The top ten clonotypes cover approximately 1.4% of the sample. The sequencing input was PBMCs. These receptors were obtained from a woman in her thirties in good health and CMV-seronegative.

The table lists this clone with a few counts. The chain combines TRBV5-1 with TRBJ2-2, with 8 positions matching TRBD1. This CDR3 is built from 15 residues. CDR1 is SGHRS, CDR2 YFSETQ, per germline. The junction had 5 bases not matched to a gene; V was cut back by 5 bases and J by 2 bases. The CDR3 loop is CASRKDRVNTGELFF. CDR3 nucleotides: TGCGCCAGCAGGAAGGACAGGGTAAACACCGGGGAGCTGTTTTTT. Together with reference TRBV5-1 and TRBJ2-2, the CDR3 gives the full variable domain: KAGVTQTPRYLIKTRGQQVTLSCSPISGHRSVSWYQQTPGQGLQFLFEYFSETQRNKGNFPGRFSGRQFSNSRSEMNVSTLELGDSALYLCASRKDRVNTGELFFGEGSRLTVL.

The chain carries TRBV7-3 and TRBJ2-2; 12 bases align to TRBD2. CDR3 length: 18 amino acids. Per germline, CDR1 SGHTA and CDR2 FQGTGA. V lost 1 base to trimming and J lost 4 bases; unmatched junction nucleotides: 7. CDR3 sequence (DNA): TGTGCCAGCAGCTTAAAGCCCCTAGCGGGGGGGCCCACCGGGGAGCTGTTTTTT. The encoded protein is CASSLKPLAGGPTGELFF.

This clone was observed a few times. Here the CDR3 omits its conserved ending phenylalanine or tryptophan, so a read error is the likely source. No DNA is shown, since the ends of the CDR3 on it are uncertain; the CDR3 is the one TCRdb lists. The J gene is TRBJ2-7, the V gene TRBV6-5; TRBD1, the D gene given by the table, was not confirmed from the DNA. The CDR3 comprises 11 residues, both ends counted. The germline gives CDR1 MNHEY, CDR2 SVGAGI. The CDR3 here is CASSYIQGLHR.

V usage is TRBV29-1 and J usage is TRBJ1-1, with D possibly TRBD1 on 5 matching bases. V was shortened by 5 bases and J by 4 bases, with 14 bases between the two germline ends. CDR1 SQVTM and CDR2 ANQGSEA come from the germline V gene. The CDR3 totals 13 residues. This CDR3 reads CSVIWTLSTEAFF. The CDR3 nucleotides are TGCAGCGTTATCTGGACATTGAGCACTGAAGCTTTCTTT.

The chain employs TRBV6-5 and TRBJ2-2; D unclear. Per the germline V gene, CDR1 is MNHEY and CDR2 is SVGAGI. The CDR3 has 11 residues. Trimming removed 6 bases from V and 6 bases from J, with 5 bases in between. The CDR3 protein is CASRSSGELFF. CDR3 DNA: TGTGCCAGCAGATCGTCCGGGGAGCTGTTTTTT.

In its sample, this clone was seen a few times. The genes are TRBV5-8 and TRBJ2-3; D perhaps matches TRBD2 (5 bases). Germline V gene lookup returns CDR1 SGHTS and CDR2 YDEGEE. The CDR3 contains 15 residues. Between the trimmed V and J ends, which lost 4 bases and 3 bases, there was a span of 15 bases. CDR3 DNA: TGTGCCAGCAGCCCCCTTCTAGCAAAGACAGATACGCAGTATTTT. It is translated as CASSPLLAKTDTQYF.

A few counts support this clone. The chain joins TRBV4-1 to TRBJ1-6; 7 nucleotides align to TRBD1. CDR1 is MGHRA and CDR2 is YSYEKL in the germline V gene. The length of the CDR3 is 16 residues. The junction had 9 bases not matched to a gene; V was cut back by 5 bases and J by 5 bases. The CDR3 nucleotides read TGCGCCAGCAGCGGAGGAGGGGGCGCCCATAATTCACCCCTCCACTTT. Its translation: CASSGGGGAHNSPLHF.

V usage is TRBV7-2 and J usage is TRBJ2-7; 11 nucleotides line up with TRBD1. V was pared by 5 bases and J by 0 bases, with 12 bases of the junction left unmatched. The germline gives CDR1 SGHTA, CDR2 FQGNSA. The CDR3 is 18 amino acids. CDR3 sequence: CASSRTGTGGLISYEQYF. CDR3 nucleotide sequence: TGTGCCAGCAGCCGAACCGGGACAGGGGGTCTTATCTCCTACGAGCAGTACTTC.

This chain's CDR3 is CASSSRGTVSGNTIYF. The DNA for the CDR3 is TGTGCCAGCAGTTCCCGCGGGACGGTCTCTGGAAACACCATATATTTT. This chain connects TRBV6-5 to TRBJ1-3; possibly TRBD1 for D (5 bases). V lost 4 bases and J lost 0, with 13 bases in between. Germline assignment: CDR1 MNHEY and CDR2 SVGAGI. This CDR3 contains 16 residues.

The chain links TRBV7-9 to TRBJ2-7; 11 nucleotides line up with TRBD1. CDR1 is SEHNR and CDR2 is FQNEAQ in the germline V gene (reference sequence). The V and J ends lost 5 bases and 5 bases, in that order; junction bases with no gene match: 5. The CDR3 contains 14 residues. CDR3 region: CASSTRDRGNEQYF. CDR3 bases: TGTGCCAGCAGCACACGGGACAGGGGGAACGAGCAGTACTTC.